A single sample gave rise to the 19 T cell receptor beta chains below, sequenced in a study of shared clonotypes between healthy human individuals. Here immunoSEQ multiplex PCR was the method, and the copy in TCRdb shows in-frame clones only, minus some. Here the sample spans 450,000 to 500,000 clones, roughly 80% being singletons. Sequenced material: PBMCs. These receptors all come from a woman aged 40-49 years in good health. Some clones in this sample may be carry-over from other donors' samples.

Of note for this clone: Just one base apart from a much larger clone, this may be a read error. Other DNA sequences in this specimen translate into the identical CDR3. This sequence joins TRBV9 and TRBJ2-2, with D hard to call. The CDR3 loop spans 16 amino acids. The germline CDR1 and CDR2 sequences are SGDLS and YYNGEE. Trimming stripped 0 bases from V and 0 bases from J, with 9 bases between. The CDR3 region has the DNA TGTGCCAGCAGCGTAGGGGCTAGAGCGAACACCGGGGAGCTGTTTTTT. It translates to CASSVGARANTGELFF. The full variable domain, in which reference TRBV9 and TRBJ2-2 provide the parts outside the CDR3, is DSGVTQTPKHLITATGQRVTLRCSPRSGDLSVYWYQQSLDQGLQFLIQYYNGEERAKGNILERFSAQQFPDLHSELNLSSLELGDSALYFCASSVGARANTGELFFGEGSRLTVL.

A remark on this clone: It differs at one base from a far larger clone, so likely a read error. At the DNA level, this CDR3 is encoded by other sequences in the same sample as well. The gene calls are TRBV5-6 and TRBJ1-2; D might be TRBD1 (5 bases). V was cut by 3 bases and J by 8 bases, with 11 bases left in between. Germline loops: CDR1 SGHDT, CDR2 YYEEEE. The CDR3 is 12 residues long. The CDR3 loop reads CASSSLTGGYTF. In DNA, the CDR3 is TGTGCCAGCAGCTCATTAACAGGAGGCTACACCTTC.

The chain joins TRBV5-5 to TRBJ1-3, with D perhaps matching TRBD1 (5 bases). Germline-derived CDR1 and CDR2 are SGHKS and YYEKEE (reference sequence). V gave up 2 bases and J gave up 4 bases, with 19 bases separating them. This CDR3 is built from 17 residues. The CDR3 coding sequence is TGTGCCAGCAGCTTTTCTGGACAAGGACCCAGCGGAAACACCATATATTTT. Protein product: CASSFSGQGPSGNTIYF.

A word on this clone: A far larger clone lies a single base away; this is likely a read error. V is TRBV7-3 and J is TRBJ1-1; D call uncertain. CDR3 size: 14 residues. Germline V gene data show CDR1 as SGHTA and CDR2 as FQGTGA. The CDR3 loop is CSSSRDVSDTEAFF. CDR3 sequence (DNA): TGTTCCAGCAGCCGAGACGTCTCAGACACTGAAGCTTTCTTT.

This clone has just one count. This chain uses TRBV5-5 with TRBJ2-1; 9 bases are shared with TRBD2. Germline CDR1 reads SGHKS; CDR2 reads YYEKEE (reference sequence). CDR3 length equals 17 residues. J lost 4 bases, V lost 2 bases, and 10 bases had no gene match. The DNA for the CDR3 is TGTGCCAGCAGCTTCCCGGGCCGACTAGCGGATTACAATGAGCAGTTCTTC. Translated, it gives CASSFPGRLADYNEQFF.

CDR3 loop: CASMWTSGMTDTQYF. Written as DNA, the CDR3 is TGTGCCAGCATGTGGACTAGCGGGATGACAGATACGCAGTATTTT. This chain uses TRBV6-5 with TRBJ2-3, with 12 positions matching TRBD2. The CDR3 is 15 residues long. Germline assignment: CDR1 MNHEY and CDR2 SVGAGI. With 7 bases clipped from V and 3 bases from J, the junction kept 5 bases outside the gene matches.

This clone was observed a handful of times. The chain employs TRBV7-6 and TRBJ2-1; D is unclear. The V gene lost 5 bases and the J gene lost 0 bases, with 11 bases spanning the gap. CDR1 is SGHVS, CDR2 FNYEAQ, per germline. The CDR3 has 15 residues. The CDR3: CASSPDGGSYNEQFF. CDR3 DNA sequence: TGTGCCAGCAGCCCGGACGGCGGCTCCTACAATGAGCAGTTCTTC.

The rearrangement uses TRBV7-2 and TRBJ1-4; a weak D match, TRBD1 (5 bases). The CDR3 loop spans 14 amino acids. Germline CDR1 and CDR2: SGHTA and FQGNSA. V lost 5 bases, J lost 6 bases, and 13 bases lay in between. The CDR3 spells CASSAQGGHEKLFF. The CDR3 nucleotides are TGTGCCAGCAGCGCCCAGGGAGGACATGAAAAACTGTTTTTT.

V gene TRBV7-9 combines with J gene TRBJ2-7, with 12 bases that match TRBD2. This CDR3 is 14 amino acids long. Unmatched junction bases numbered 3, after V lost 5 bases and J lost 4 bases. The germline gives CDR1 SEHNR, CDR2 FQNEAQ (reference sequence). The CDR3 loop is CASSTTSGSYEQYF. CDR3 bases: TGTGCCAGCAGCACGACTAGCGGGAGTTACGAGCAGTACTTC.

This rearrangement joins TRBV5-1 to TRBJ2-2; D not resolved. Per the germline V gene, CDR1 is SGHRS and CDR2 is YFSETQ. V lost 1 base and J lost 4, with 11 bases in between. The CDR3 consists of 15 residues. CDR3 DNA sequence: TGCGCCAGCAGCTTGACCAGCGTTGGCACCGGGGAGCTGTTTTTT. Amino acid sequence: CASSLTSVGTGELFF.

This clone has a handful of counts. The chain couples TRBV11-3 to TRBJ2-7; possible D gene TRBD2, 5 bases. Per the germline V gene, CDR1 is SGHNT and CDR2 is YENEEA. The CDR3 contains 12 residues. Deletions cut 4 bases from V and 5 bases from J, with 9 bases between. CDR3 bases: TGTGCCAGCAGCTACATCGGGGACGAGCAGTACTTC. It specifies CASSYIGDEQYF.

This chain joins TRBV7-9 and TRBJ1-2; D may be TRBD1 (6 bases). From germline, CDR1 is SEHNR and CDR2 FQNEAQ (reference sequence). The V end lost 3 bases, the J end lost 3 bases, and 17 bases lay between the germline ends. The CDR3 is 16 amino acids. The CDR3 reads CASSLVRGAPDYGYTF. The CDR3 DNA reads TGTGCCAGCAGCTTGGTCCGGGGGGCGCCGGACTATGGCTACACCTTC.

This chain connects TRBV7-2 to TRBJ2-5; D may be TRBD2 (5 bases). Germline CDR1 SGHTA, CDR2 FQGNSA. Trimming shortened V by 2 bases and J by 6 bases, and 13 bases separated the two germline ends. The CDR3 spans 14 residues. The CDR3 here is CASSLQHLAQTQYF. DNA for the CDR3: TGTGCCAGCAGCTTACAGCATCTAGCACAGACCCAGTACTTC.

The V gene is TRBV28, the J gene TRBJ2-7; TRBD2 matches at 7 bases. V dropped 2 bases and J dropped 2; count of bases not matched to a gene: 3. The germline V gene has CDR1 MDHEN and CDR2 SYDVKM. This CDR3 contains 14 residues. The CDR3 region has the DNA TGTGCCAGCAGTTTAAGACTAGCAACCTACGAGCAGTACTTC. It is translated as CASSLRLATYEQYF.

The rearrangement uses TRBV4-1 and TRBJ1-3, with D perhaps TRBD1 (6 bases). In germline, CDR1 is MGHRA, CDR2 YSYEKL. The V gene lost 0 bases and the J gene lost 0 bases, with 12 bases spanning the gap. The CDR3 is 17 residues long. The CDR3 is CASSQDHDRISGNTIYF. CDR3 coding DNA: TGCGCCAGCAGCCAAGACCACGACAGGATCTCTGGAAACACCATATATTTT.

The rearrangement uses TRBV11-2 and TRBJ2-7; TRBD2 might be the D (6 bases). Germline V gives CDR1 SGHAT, CDR2 FQNNGV. Between the trimmed V and J ends, which lost 4 bases and 2 bases, there was a span of 18 bases. CDR3 length: 16 amino acids. In nucleotides, the CDR3 is TGTGCCAGCAGCTCCCGACGGGGGTCGTTGGCCTACGAGCAGTACTTC. Its translation is CASSSRRGSLAYEQYF.

The chain couples TRBV19 to TRBJ2-1; the match to TRBD2 covers 12 bases. There are 15 residues in the CDR3. Trimming cost V 3 bases and J 5 bases; bases outside gene matches: 2. Germline V gene sequence: CDR1 LNHDA, CDR2 SQIVND (reference sequence). The CDR3 spells CASSMTSGSDNEQFF. CDR3 DNA: TGTGCCAGTAGTATGACTAGCGGGAGTGACAATGAGCAGTTCTTC. The full variable domain, its missing parts supplied by reference TRBV19 and TRBJ2-1, is DGGITQSPKYLFRKEGQNVTLSCEQNLNHDAMYWYRQDPGQGLRLIYYSQIVNDFQKGDIAEGYSVSREKKESFPLTVTSAQKNPTAFYLCASSMTSGSDNEQFFGPGTRLTVL.

This chain uses TRBV7-9 with TRBJ1-6; no reliable D call. The germline CDR1 and CDR2 sequences are SEHNR and FQNEAQ (reference sequence). Deletions cut 5 bases from V and 10 bases from J, with 15 bases between. CDR3 size: 14 residues. CDR3 in DNA: TGTGCCAGCAGCCCCGACTCGACGAGCTCACCCCTCCACTTT. Its translation: CASSPDSTSSPLHF.

This sequence joins TRBV14 and TRBJ2-7; D is unclear. The CDR3 has 12 residues. Germline V lookup: CDR1 SGHDN, CDR2 FVKESK. V was cut by 5 bases and J by 0 bases, with 5 bases left in between. The CDR3 DNA is TGTGCCAGCAGCTCGACCTCCTACGAGCAGTACTTC. It translates to CASSSTSYEQYF.